The table lists the clone carrying this T cell receptor beta chain with many counts. The record originates from a study of T-cell reconstitution after alpha-beta-depleted transplantation in children. The junction had 6 bases not matched to a gene; V was cut back by 3 bases and J by 2 bases. The CDR3 extends over 15 amino acids. As it was prepared, the TCRbeta library received unique molecular identifiers. MiXCR was run by TCRdb on the PCR reads, yielding one entry per CDR3 protein. The data show fewer than 400,000 distinct CDR3 sequences, over 20% seen once. V gene TRBV12-3 or TRBV12-4 combines with J gene TRBJ2-7; 8 bases map to TRBD1. The sequence was obtained from a human donor who donated a stem cell graft to a child with acute myeloid leukemia. The material sequenced was PBMCs from the stem cell graft donor, taken from the stem cell graft. This CDR3 reads CASSFGQGLTYEQYF. The CDR3 DNA reads as TGTGCCAGCAGTTTCGGACAGGGCTTAACCTACGAGCAGTACTTC.